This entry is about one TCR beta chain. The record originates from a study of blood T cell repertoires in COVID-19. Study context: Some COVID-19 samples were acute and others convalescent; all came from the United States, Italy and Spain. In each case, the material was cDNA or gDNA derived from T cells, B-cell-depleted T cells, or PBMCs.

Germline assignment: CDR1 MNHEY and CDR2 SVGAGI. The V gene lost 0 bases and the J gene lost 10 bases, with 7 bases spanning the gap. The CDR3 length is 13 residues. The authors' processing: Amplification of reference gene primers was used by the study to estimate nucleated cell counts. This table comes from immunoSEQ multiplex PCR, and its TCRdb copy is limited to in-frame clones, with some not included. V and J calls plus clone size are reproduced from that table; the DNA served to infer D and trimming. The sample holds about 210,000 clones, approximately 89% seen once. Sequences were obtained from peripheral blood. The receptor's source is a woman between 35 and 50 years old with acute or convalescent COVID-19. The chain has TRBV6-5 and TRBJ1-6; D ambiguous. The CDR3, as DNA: TGTGCCAGCAGTTACTCGGAGAAATCACCCCTCCACTTT. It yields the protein CASSYSEKSPLHF.